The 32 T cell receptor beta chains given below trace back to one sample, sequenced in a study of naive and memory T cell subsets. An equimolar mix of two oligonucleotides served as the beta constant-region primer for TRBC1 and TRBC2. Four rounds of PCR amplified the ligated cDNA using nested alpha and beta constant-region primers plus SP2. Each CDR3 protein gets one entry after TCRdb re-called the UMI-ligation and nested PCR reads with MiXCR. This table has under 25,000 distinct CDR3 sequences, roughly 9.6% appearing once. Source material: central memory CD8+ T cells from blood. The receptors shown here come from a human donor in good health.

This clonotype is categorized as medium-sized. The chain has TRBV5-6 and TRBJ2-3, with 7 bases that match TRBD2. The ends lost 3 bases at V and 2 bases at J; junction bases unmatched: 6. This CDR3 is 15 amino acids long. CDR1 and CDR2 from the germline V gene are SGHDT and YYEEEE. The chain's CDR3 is CASSSEAGFTDTQYF. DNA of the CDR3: TGTGCCAGCAGCTCCGAAGCGGGGTTCACAGATACGCAGTATTTT.

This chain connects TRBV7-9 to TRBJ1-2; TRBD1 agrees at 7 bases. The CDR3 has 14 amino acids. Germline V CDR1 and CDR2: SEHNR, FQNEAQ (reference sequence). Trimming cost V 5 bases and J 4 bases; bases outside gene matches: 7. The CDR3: CASSQDRDIYGYTF. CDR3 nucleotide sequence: TGTGCCAGCAGCCAAGACAGGGACATCTATGGCTACACCTTC.

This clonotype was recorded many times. CDR3 sequence reads: CASGLYQPQHF. In DNA, the CDR3 is TGTGCTAGTGGTTTATATCAGCCCCAGCATTTT. V and J are TRBV12-5 and TRBJ1-5; no clear D. There are 11 residues in the CDR3. V was pared by 3 bases and J by 5 bases, with 2 bases between. Germline-derived CDR1 and CDR2 are LGHNT and FRNRAP.

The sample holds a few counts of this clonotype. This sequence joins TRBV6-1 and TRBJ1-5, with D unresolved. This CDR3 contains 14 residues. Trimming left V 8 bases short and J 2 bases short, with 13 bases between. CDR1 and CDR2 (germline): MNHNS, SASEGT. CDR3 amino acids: CASGGGVGNQPQHF. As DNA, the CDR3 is TGTGCCAGCGGAGGTGGGGTGGGCAATCAGCCCCAGCATTTT.

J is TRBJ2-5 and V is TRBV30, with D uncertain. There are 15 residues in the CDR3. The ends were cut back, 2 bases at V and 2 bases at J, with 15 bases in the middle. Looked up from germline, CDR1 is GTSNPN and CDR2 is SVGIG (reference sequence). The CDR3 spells CAWSLGPSTQETQYF. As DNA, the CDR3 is TGTGCCTGGAGTCTTGGACCATCAACTCAAGAGACCCAGTACTTC.

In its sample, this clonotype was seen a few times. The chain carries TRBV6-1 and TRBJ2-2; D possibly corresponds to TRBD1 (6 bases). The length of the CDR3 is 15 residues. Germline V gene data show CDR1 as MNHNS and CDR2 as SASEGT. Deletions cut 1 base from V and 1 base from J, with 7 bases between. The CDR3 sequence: CASSEETGNTGELFF. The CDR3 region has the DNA TGTGCCAGCAGTGAAGAGACAGGGAACACCGGGGAGCTGTTTTTT.

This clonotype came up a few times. The CDR3 nucleotides read TGTGCCAGCAGCCCTGCTGTAGGGGGGAACTATGGCTACACCTTC. Protein sequence: CASSPAVGGNYGYTF. The rearrangement joins TRBV9 to TRBJ1-2; possibly TRBD1 for D (6 bases). From germline, CDR1 is SGDLS and CDR2 YYNGEE. This CDR3 is 15 amino acids long. Trimming removed 4 bases at V and 2 bases at J, with 15 bases between.

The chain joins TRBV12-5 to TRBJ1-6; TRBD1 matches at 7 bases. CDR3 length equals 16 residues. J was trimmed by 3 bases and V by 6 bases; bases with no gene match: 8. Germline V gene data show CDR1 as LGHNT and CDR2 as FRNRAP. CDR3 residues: CASGDDRQGYNSPLHF. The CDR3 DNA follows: TGTGCTAGTGGCGATGACCGACAGGGCTATAATTCACCCCTCCACTTT. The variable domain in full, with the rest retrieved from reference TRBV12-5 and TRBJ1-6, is DARVTQTPRHKVTEMGQEVTMRCQPILGHNTVFWYRQTMMQGLELLAYFRNRAPLDDSGMPKDRFSAEMPDATLATLKIQPSEPRDSAVYFCASGDDRQGYNSPLHFGNGTRLTVT.

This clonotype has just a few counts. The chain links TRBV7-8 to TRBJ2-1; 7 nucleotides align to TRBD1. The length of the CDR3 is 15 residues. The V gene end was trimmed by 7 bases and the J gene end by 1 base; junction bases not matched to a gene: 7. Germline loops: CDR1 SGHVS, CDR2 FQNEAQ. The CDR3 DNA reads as TGTGCCAGCACCGCAGACAGGGCATCCTACAATGAGCAGTTCTTC. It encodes CASTADRASYNEQFF.

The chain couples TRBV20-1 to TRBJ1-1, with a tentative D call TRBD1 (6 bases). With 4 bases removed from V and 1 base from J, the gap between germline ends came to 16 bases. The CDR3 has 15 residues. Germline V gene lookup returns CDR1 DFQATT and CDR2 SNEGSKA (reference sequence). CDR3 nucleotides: TGCAGTGCTAAGACGGGGGGGCAGGGGAACACTGAAGCTTTCTTT. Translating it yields CSAKTGGQGNTEAFF.

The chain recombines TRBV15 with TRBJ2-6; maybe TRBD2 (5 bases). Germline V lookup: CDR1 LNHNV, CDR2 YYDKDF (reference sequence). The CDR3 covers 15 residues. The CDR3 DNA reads TGTGCGAGCGGAGTGGGAAATACTGGGGCCAACGTCCTGACTTTC. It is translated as CASGVGNTGANVLTF.

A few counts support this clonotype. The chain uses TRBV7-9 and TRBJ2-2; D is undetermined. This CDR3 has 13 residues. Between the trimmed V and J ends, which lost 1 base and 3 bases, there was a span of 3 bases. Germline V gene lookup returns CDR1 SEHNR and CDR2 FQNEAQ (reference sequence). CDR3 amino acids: CASSLGYTGELFF. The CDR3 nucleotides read TGTGCCAGCAGCTTAGGGTACACCGGGGAGCTGTTTTTT. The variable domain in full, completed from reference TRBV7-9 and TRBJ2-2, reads DTGVSQNPRHKITKRGQNVTFRCDPISEHNRLYWYRQTLGQGPEFLTYFQNEAQLEKSRLLSDRFSAERPKGSFSTLEIQRTEQGDSAMYLCASSLGYTGELFFGEGSRLTVL.

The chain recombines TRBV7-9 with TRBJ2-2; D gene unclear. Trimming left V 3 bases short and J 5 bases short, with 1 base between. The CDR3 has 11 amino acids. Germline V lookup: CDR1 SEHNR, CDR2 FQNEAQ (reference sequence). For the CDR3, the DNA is TGTGCCAGCAGCTTGACCGGGGAGCTGTTTTTT. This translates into CASSLTGELFF.

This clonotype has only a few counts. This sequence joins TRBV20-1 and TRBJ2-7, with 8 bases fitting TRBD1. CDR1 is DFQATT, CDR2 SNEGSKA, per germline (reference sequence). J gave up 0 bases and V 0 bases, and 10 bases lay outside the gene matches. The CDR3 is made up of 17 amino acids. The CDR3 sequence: CSARDAGRGPDSYEQYF. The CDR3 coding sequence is TGCAGTGCTAGAGATGCCGGCAGGGGGCCAGACTCCTACGAGCAGTACTTC.

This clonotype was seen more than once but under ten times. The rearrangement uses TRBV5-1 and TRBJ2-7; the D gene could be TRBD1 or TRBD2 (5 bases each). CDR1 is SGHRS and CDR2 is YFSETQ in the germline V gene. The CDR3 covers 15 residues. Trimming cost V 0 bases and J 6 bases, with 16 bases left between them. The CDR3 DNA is TGCGCCAGCAGCTTGGAGGGGTCTACCGCGGGCGAGCAGTACTTC. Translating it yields CASSLEGSTAGEQYF.

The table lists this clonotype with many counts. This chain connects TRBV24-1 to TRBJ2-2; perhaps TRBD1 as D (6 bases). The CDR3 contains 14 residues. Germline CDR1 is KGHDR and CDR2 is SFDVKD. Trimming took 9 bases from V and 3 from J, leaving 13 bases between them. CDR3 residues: CATRSGHDTGELFF. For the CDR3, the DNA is TGTGCCACCCGCTCGGGACACGACACCGGGGAGCTGTTTTTT.

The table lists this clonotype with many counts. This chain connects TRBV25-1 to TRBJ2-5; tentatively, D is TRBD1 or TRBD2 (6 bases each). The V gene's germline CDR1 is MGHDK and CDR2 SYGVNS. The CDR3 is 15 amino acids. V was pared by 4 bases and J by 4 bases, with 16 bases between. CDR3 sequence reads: CASSGRVKGGETQYF. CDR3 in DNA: TGTGCCAGCAGTGGCAGGGTAAAGGGGGGAGAGACCCAGTACTTC.

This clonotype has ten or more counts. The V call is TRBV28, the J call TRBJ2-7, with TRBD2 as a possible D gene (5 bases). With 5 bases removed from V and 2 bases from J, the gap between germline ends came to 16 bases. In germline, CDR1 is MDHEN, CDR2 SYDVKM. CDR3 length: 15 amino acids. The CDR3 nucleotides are TGTGCCAGCAGTCCCCTGGGAGTTCCCACCTACGAGCAGTACTTC. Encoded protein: CASSPLGVPTYEQYF.

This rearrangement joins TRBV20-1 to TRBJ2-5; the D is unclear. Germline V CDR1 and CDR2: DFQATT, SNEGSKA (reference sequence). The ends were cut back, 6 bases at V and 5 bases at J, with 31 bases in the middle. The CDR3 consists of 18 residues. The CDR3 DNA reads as TGCAGTGCCGCACCGATCGACATTGTTCAAATTACGAGGGAGACCCAGTACTTC. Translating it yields CSAAPIDIVQITRETQYF.

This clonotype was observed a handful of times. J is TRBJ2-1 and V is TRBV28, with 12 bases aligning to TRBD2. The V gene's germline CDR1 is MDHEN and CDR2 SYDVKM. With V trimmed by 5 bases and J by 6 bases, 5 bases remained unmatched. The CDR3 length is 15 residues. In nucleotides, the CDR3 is TGTGCCAGCAGTCGGACTAGCGGGGCCCGCAATGAGCAGTTCTTC. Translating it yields CASSRTSGARNEQFF.

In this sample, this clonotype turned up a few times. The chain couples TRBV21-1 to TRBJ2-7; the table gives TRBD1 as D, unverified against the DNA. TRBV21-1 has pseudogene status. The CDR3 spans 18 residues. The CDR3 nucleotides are TGTGCCAGCAGCAAGTGGGGGGATGGGGAGGAAGCCTCCTACGAGCAGTACTTC. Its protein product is CASSKWGDGEEASYEQYF.

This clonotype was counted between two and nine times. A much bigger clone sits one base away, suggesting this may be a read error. CDR3 sequence reads: CATSDSGRSETQHF. For the CDR3, the DNA is TGTGCCACCAGTGATTCAGGCAGGTCGGAGACCCAGCACTTC. This chain uses TRBV24-1 with TRBJ2-5; D uncertain. The CDR3 has 14 residues. The germline CDR1 and CDR2 sequences are KGHDR and SFDVKD.

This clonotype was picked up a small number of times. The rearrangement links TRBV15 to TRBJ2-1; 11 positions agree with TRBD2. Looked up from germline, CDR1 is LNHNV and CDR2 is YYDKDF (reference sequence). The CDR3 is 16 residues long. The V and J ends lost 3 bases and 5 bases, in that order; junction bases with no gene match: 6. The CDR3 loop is CATSSPGTSGNNEQFF. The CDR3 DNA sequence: TGTGCCACCAGCAGCCCCGGGACTAGCGGTAACAATGAGCAGTTCTTC.

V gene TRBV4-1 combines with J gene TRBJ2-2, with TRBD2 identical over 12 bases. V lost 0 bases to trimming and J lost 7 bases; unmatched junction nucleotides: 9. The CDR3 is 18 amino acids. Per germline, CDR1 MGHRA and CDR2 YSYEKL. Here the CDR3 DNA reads TGCGCCAGCAGCCAAGAGGGGGTAGGACTAGCGGGACACGGGGAGCTGTTTTTT. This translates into CASSQEGVGLAGHGELFF.

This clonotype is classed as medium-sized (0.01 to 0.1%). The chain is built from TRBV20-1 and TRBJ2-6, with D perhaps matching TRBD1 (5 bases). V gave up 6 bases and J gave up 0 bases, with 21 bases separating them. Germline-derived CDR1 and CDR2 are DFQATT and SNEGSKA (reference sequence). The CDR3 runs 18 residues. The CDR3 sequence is CSATLSTGSNSGANVLTF. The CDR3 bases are TGCAGTGCGACCCTGTCCACAGGATCCAACTCTGGGGCCAACGTCCTGACTTTC.

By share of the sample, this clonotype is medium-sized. CDR3 residues: CASSEDRGSYNEQFF. DNA for the CDR3: TGTGCCAGCAGTGAAGACAGGGGATCTTACAATGAGCAGTTCTTC. The chain combines TRBV2 with TRBJ2-1; 7 nucleotides line up with TRBD1. The J segment lost 4 bases and the V segment lost 1 base, leaving 4 bases of the junction unmatched. Germline values: CDR1 SNHLY, CDR2 FYNNEI. This CDR3 spans 15 amino acids.

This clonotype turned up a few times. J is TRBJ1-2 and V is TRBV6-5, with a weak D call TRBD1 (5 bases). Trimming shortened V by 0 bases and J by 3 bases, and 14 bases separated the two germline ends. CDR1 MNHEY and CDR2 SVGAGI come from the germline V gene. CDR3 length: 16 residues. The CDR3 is CASSYSLWGADYGYTF. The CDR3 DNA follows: TGTGCCAGCAGTTACTCGCTATGGGGCGCGGACTATGGCTACACCTTC.

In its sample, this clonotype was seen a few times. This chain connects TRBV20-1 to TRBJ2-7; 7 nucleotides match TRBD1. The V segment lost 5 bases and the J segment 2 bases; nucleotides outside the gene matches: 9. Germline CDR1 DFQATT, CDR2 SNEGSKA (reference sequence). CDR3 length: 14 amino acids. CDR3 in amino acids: CSAPDRVRAYEQYF. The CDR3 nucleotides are TGCAGTGCTCCTGACAGGGTCAGGGCCTACGAGCAGTACTTC.

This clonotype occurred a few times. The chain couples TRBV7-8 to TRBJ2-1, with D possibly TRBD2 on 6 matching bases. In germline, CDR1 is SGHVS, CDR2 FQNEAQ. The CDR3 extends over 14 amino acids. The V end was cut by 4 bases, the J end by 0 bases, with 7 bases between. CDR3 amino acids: CASSYGGSYNEQFF. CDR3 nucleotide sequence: TGTGCCAGCAGCTACGGGGGCTCCTACAATGAGCAGTTCTTC.

The CDR3 spells CASSILSVKKETQYF. CDR3 coding DNA: TGTGCCAGTAGTATTCTGTCAGTAAAAAAAGAGACCCAGTACTTC. This sequence joins TRBV19 and TRBJ2-5; D ambiguous. The CDR3 length is 15 residues. The germline gives CDR1 LNHDA, CDR2 SQIVND (reference sequence). V was trimmed by 3 bases and J by 3 bases, leaving 14 bases between them. Variable domain in full (rest from reference TRBV19 and TRBJ2-5): DGGITQSPKYLFRKEGQNVTLSCEQNLNHDAMYWYRQDPGQGLRLIYYSQIVNDFQKGDIAEGYSVSREKKESFPLTVTSAQKNPTAFYLCASSILSVKKETQYFGPGTRLLVL.

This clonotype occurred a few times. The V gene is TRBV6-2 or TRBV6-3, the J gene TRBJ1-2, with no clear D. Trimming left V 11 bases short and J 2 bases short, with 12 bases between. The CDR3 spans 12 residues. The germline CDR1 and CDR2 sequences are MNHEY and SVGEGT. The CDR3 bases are TGTGCCGGTCGAGACGGAAACTATGGCTACACCTTC. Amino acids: CAGRDGNYGYTF.

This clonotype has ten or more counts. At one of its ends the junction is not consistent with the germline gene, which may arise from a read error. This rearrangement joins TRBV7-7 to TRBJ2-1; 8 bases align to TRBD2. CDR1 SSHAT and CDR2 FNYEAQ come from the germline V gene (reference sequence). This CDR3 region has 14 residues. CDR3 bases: TGTGCTAGCAGCTTAGCGGGACCCTACAATGAGCAGTTCTTC. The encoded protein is CASSLAGPYNEQFF.